This TCR beta chain was profiled in a study of cytomegalovirus exposure and HLA in healthy donors. About the study: Out of roughly 170 million T cells, an earlier analysis found around 120 million unique TCR beta sequences in total.

To note about this clone: Its target is not known. In this CDR3 the conserved last residue, phenylalanine or tryptophan, is missing, so a read error is likely. It is unclear where the CDR3 begins or ends on the DNA, so no DNA is shown, and the CDR3 is as TCRdb lists it.

The PCR used 60 Vbeta and 13 Jbeta primers. TCRdb's copy holds only in-frame clones and misses some; the assay was immunoSEQ multiplex PCR. This sample carries roughly 180,000 clones, roughly 80% of them seen once, and the ten largest clones take approximately 0.98%. Donors likely had unrecorded immune exposures despite being nominally healthy when sampled. Whole-study results and caveats: The study put 150 or so TCR beta chains on its list as cytomegalovirus-associated.

Input material: PBMCs. The receptor's source is a man in his thirties or forties in good health and CMV-seronegative.

This CDR3 is CASSFHSNRD. The chain has TRBV6-9 and TRBJ1-6. Germline values: CDR1 MNHGY, CDR2 SVAAGI. Inclusive of both ends, the CDR3 amounts to 10 amino acids.